The 20 T cell receptor beta chains reported below all come from one sample, sequenced in a study of blood T cell repertoires in COVID-19. The protocol was immunoSEQ multiplex PCR, while the TCRdb copy is restricted to in-frame clones and leaves out a portion. This table holds about 140,000 clones, almost 80% found once. Sequenced input: PBMCs or T cells enriched from blood (not recorded which). The receptors shown here come from a woman in her fifties or sixties who had recovered from COVID-19.

The chain joins TRBV5-1 to TRBJ2-1; TRBD2 aligns across 10 bases. The J segment lost 9 bases and the V segment lost 1 base, leaving 7 bases of the junction unmatched. This CDR3 contains 15 residues. Germline V gene data show CDR1 as SGHRS and CDR2 as YFSETQ. This CDR3 reads CASSLRLAGVGEQFF. The CDR3 nucleotides read TGCGCCAGCAGCTTGCGGCTAGCGGGAGTAGGTGAGCAGTTCTTC. The whole variable domain, remainder taken from reference TRBV5-1 and TRBJ2-1, is KAGVTQTPRYLIKTRGQQVTLSCSPISGHRSVSWYQQTPGQGLQFLFEYFSETQRNKGNFPGRFSGRQFSNSRSEMNVSTLELGDSALYLCASSLRLAGVGEQFFGPGTRLTVL.

The J gene is TRBJ2-1, the V gene TRBV29-1; possibly TRBD2 for D (5 bases). Trimming pared 1 base from V and 3 bases from J, leaving 10 bases between. This CDR3 comprises 14 residues. CDR1 SQVTM and CDR2 ANQGSEA come from the germline V gene. In DNA, the CDR3 is TGCAGCGTTGAAGGCCTCCGGGACTACAATGAGCAGTTCTTC. It encodes CSVEGLRDYNEQFF.

The genes are TRBV5-8 and TRBJ2-6; D gene uncertain. Deletions cut 3 bases from V and 0 bases from J, with 10 bases between. There are 16 residues in the CDR3. The germline gives CDR1 SGHTS, CDR2 YDEGEE. The CDR3 DNA reads TGTGCCAGCAGCTCATTCTATAACTCTGGGGCCAACGTCCTGACTTTC. Its protein product is CASSSFYNSGANVLTF.

The chain carries TRBV11-2 and TRBJ1-6, with D possibly being TRBD1 (6 bases). The germline V gene has CDR1 SGHAT and CDR2 FQNNGV. CDR3 length: 14 amino acids. The V and J ends lost 1 base and 9 bases respectively, with 10 bases between them. CDR3 nucleotide sequence: TGTGCCAGCAGCTTAGCGACAGGCGGTTCACCCCTCCACTTT. Translated, it gives CASSLATGGSPLHF.

The chain joins TRBV6-5 to TRBJ2-1, with a tentative D call TRBD1 (6 bases). The CDR3 length is 15 residues. CDR1 is MNHEY, CDR2 SVGAGI, per germline. The V gene lost 6 bases and the J gene lost 2 bases, with 14 bases spanning the gap. The CDR3 DNA follows: TGTGCCAGCAGGTCCGGGACAACGACCTACAATGAGCAGTTCTTC. As protein: CASRSGTTTYNEQFF.

The chain recombines TRBV11-3 with TRBJ2-1, with D possibly matching TRBD2 (6 bases). The CDR3 sequence is 15 residues long. The germline V gene encodes CDR1 SGHNT and CDR2 YENEEA. Trimming took 2 bases from V and 4 from J, leaving 12 bases between them. CDR3 bases: TGTGCCAGCAGCTTATCGCTAGCGAGTTACAATGAGCAGTTCTTC. Translating it yields CASSLSLASYNEQFF.

This chain uses TRBV13 with TRBJ1-1; 7 nucleotides line up with TRBD1. CDR3 length: 15 amino acids. The J segment lost 5 bases and the V segment lost 5 bases, leaving 11 bases of the junction unmatched. Per the germline V gene, CDR1 is PRHDT and CDR2 is FYEKMQ (reference sequence). CDR3 residues: CASSPWRQGKTEAFF. The CDR3 DNA is TGTGCCAGCAGCCCATGGAGACAGGGAAAAACTGAAGCTTTCTTT.

V is TRBV19 and J is TRBJ1-1; no clear D. V was clipped by 3 bases and J by 0 bases, with 14 bases between them. CDR3 length: 16 residues. CDR1 is LNHDA and CDR2 is SQIVND in the germline V gene (reference sequence). This CDR3 reads CASSMHAALLNTEAFF. CDR3 bases: TGTGCCAGTAGTATGCATGCCGCCCTATTGAACACTGAAGCTTTCTTT.

The V gene is TRBV19, the J gene TRBJ2-7, with a possible D match to TRBD2 (5 bases). The CDR3 totals 16 residues. CDR1 is LNHDA, CDR2 SQIVND, per germline (reference sequence). Trimming removed 6 bases at V and 6 bases at J, with 24 bases between. CDR3: CASRSFLHGNRGEQYF. CDR3 sequence (DNA): TGTGCCAGTAGGTCTTTTCTCCACGGGAACCGAGGCGAGCAGTACTTC.

This sequence joins TRBV7-6 and TRBJ2-7, with D tentatively TRBD2 (6 bases). Trimming shortened V by 3 bases and J by 5 bases, and 17 bases separated the two germline ends. The germline V gene encodes CDR1 SGHVS and CDR2 FNYEAQ. This CDR3 comprises 15 residues. The CDR3 loop reads CASSLTRGPRDEQYF. In DNA, the CDR3 is TGTGCCAGCAGCTTGACTAGGGGCCCCAGGGACGAGCAGTACTTC.

In its sample, this clone was seen once. Other DNA sequences in this specimen translate into the identical CDR3. This chain joins TRBV3-1 (or the pseudogene TRBV3-2) and TRBJ2-7; D possibly corresponds to TRBD2 (5 bases). The V end was cut by 4 bases, the J end by 7 bases, with 8 bases between. CDR3 length: 11 amino acids. Germline CDR1 LGHDT, CDR2 YNNKEL (reference sequence). The CDR3 region is CASSLSGEQYF. The DNA for the CDR3 is TGTGCCAGCAGCCTCTCGGGGGAGCAGTACTTC.

The CDR3 bases are TGTGCCAGTAGTGATAGCGGGGGGGCTGATGAGCAGTTCTTC. Translation gives CASSDSGGADEQFF. The V call is TRBV19, the J call TRBJ2-1, with 11 bases lining up with TRBD2. With 5 bases clipped from V and 8 bases from J, the junction kept 5 bases outside the gene matches. Per germline, CDR1 LNHDA and CDR2 SQIVND (reference sequence). The CDR3 is 14 residues long.

The chain joins TRBV7-3 to TRBJ2-2; 9 bases align to TRBD2. CDR1 SGHTA and CDR2 FQGTGA come from the germline V gene. J was trimmed by 5 bases and V by 1 base; bases with no gene match: 5. This CDR3 has 16 residues. Here the CDR3 reads CASSLRREGRTGELFF. CDR3 sequence (DNA): TGTGCCAGCAGCTTAAGGCGGGAGGGAAGGACCGGGGAGCTGTTTTTT.

The chain has TRBV5-4 and TRBJ2-1; D might be TRBD2 (6 bases). This CDR3 region has 16 residues. V was clipped by 4 bases and J by 3 bases, with 17 bases between them. CDR1 is SGHNT and CDR2 is YYREEE in the germline V gene (reference sequence). CDR3 loop: CASSLPTSPLYNEQFF. For the CDR3, the DNA is TGTGCCAGCAGCCTCCCGACTAGTCCACTCTACAATGAGCAGTTCTTC. The full variable domain, with the rest looked up from reference TRBV5-4 and TRBJ2-1, is ETGVTQSPTHLIKTRGQQVTLRCSSQSGHNTVSWYQQALGQGPQFIFQYYREEENGRGNFPPRFSGLQFPNYSSELNVNALELDDSALYLCASSLPTSPLYNEQFFGPGTRLTVL.

The chain uses TRBV11-3 and TRBJ2-5; weak D call: TRBD2 (6 bases). Germline V gene lookup returns CDR1 SGHNT and CDR2 YENEEA. With 4 bases removed from V and 1 base from J, the gap between germline ends came to 10 bases. This CDR3 spans 14 amino acids. This CDR3 is CASSSWDSQETQYF. CDR3 nucleotides: TGTGCCAGCAGCTCTTGGGACTCCCAAGAGACCCAGTACTTC.

This sequence joins TRBV5-1 and TRBJ2-7; 8 bases agree with TRBD1. The germline V gene has CDR1 SGHRS and CDR2 YFSETQ. The CDR3 has 12 amino acids. V lost 5 bases to trimming and J lost 3 bases; unmatched junction nucleotides: 1. The CDR3 sequence is CASRQGVYEQYF. The CDR3 nucleotides read TGCGCCAGCAGACAGGGGGTCTACGAGCAGTACTTC.

V is TRBV7-9 and J is TRBJ1-1; TRBD1 aligns across 8 bases. V lost 3 bases to trimming and J lost 3 bases; unmatched junction nucleotides: 6. The germline V gene encodes CDR1 SEHNR and CDR2 FQNEAQ (reference sequence). This CDR3 has 15 amino acids. CDR3 sequence reads: CASSFPGGLDTEAFF. CDR3 nucleotides: TGTGCCAGCAGCTTCCCAGGGGGCTTAGACACTGAAGCTTTCTTT.

The chain employs TRBV18 and TRBJ2-1; 11 positions agree with TRBD1. Losses at the gene ends were 5 bases for V and 9 bases for J; bases not matched to a gene: 6. CDR1 and CDR2 from the germline V gene are KGHSH and LQKENI. This CDR3 spans 14 amino acids. The CDR3 loop is CASSGTGGAFEQFF. In DNA form, the CDR3 reads TGTGCCAGCTCAGGGACAGGGGGGGCCTTTGAGCAGTTCTTC.

The genes are TRBV29-1 and TRBJ1-5, with D unclear. Germline V CDR1 and CDR2: SQVTM, ANQGSEA. The CDR3 has 14 residues. Trimming stripped 5 bases from V and 0 bases from J, with 11 bases between. The CDR3 DNA is TGCAGCGTTCTTGAGGGTTATAGCAATCAGCCCCAGCATTTT. Its translation: CSVLEGYSNQPQHF.

The chain combines TRBV7-3 with TRBJ2-1; 7 nucleotides match TRBD1. J was trimmed by 7 bases and V by 1 base; bases with no gene match: 7. The CDR3 spans 15 residues. Germline lookup yields CDR1 SGHTA and CDR2 FQGTGA. The CDR3: CASSLNWDSQNEQFF. The CDR3 bases are TGTGCCAGCAGCTTAAATTGGGACAGCCAGAATGAGCAGTTCTTC.